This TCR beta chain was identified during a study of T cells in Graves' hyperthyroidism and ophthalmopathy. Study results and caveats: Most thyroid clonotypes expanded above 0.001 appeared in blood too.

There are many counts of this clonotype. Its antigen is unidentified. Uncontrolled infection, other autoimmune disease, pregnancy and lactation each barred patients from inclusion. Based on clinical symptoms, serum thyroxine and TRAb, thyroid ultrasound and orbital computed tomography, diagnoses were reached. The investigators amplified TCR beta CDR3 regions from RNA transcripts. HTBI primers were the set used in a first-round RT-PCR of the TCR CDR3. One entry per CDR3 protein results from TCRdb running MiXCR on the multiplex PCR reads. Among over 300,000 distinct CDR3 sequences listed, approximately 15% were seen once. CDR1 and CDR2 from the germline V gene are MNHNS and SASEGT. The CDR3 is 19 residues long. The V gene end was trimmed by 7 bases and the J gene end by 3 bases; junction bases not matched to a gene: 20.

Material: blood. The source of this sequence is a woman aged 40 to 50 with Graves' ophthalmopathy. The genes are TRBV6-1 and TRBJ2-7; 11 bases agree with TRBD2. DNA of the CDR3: TGTGCCAGCAAAGCGGTTCCCCCGTCGACTAGCGGGAAGATCTACGAGCAGTACTTC. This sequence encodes CASKAVPPSTSGKIYEQYF.